These T cell receptor beta chains were read from a single sample in a study of Graves' ophthalmopathy and Graves' hyperthyroidism. TCRdb re-derived calls from the multiplex PCR reads in MiXCR, one entry per CDR3 protein. Among 200,000 to 250,000 distinct CDR3 sequences, 20% to 25% were seen once, and the ten largest hold more than 35%. The material sequenced was peripheral blood. Receptor source: a woman in her 50s with Graves' ophthalmopathy. Both conserved end residues are part of each CDR3. Fields, in order: D gene, V gene, clone size, J gene, CDR3 protein, CDR3 DNA. D genes are given only for firm matches. Size values are once, few and many counts, or a class for expanded clones, and some rows have none.

d_call: -; v_call: TRBV12-3/TRBV12-4; clone_size: -; j_call: TRBJ2-7; cdr3_aa: CASSLAPLSVYEQYF; cdr3_nt: TGTGCCAGCAGTTTAGCGCCCCTCTCAGTTTACGAGCAGTACTTC
d_call: TRBD1; v_call: TRBV6-2/TRBV6-3; clone_size: many; j_call: TRBJ2-5; cdr3_aa: CASAHRGPETQYF; cdr3_nt: TGTGCCAGCGCGCACAGGGGACCGGAGACCCAGTACTTC
d_call: -; v_call: TRBV27; clone_size: -; j_call: TRBJ2-7; cdr3_aa: CASSLKAPGSSYEQYF; cdr3_nt: TGTGCCAGCAGTTTAAAGGCCCCCGGGAGCTCCTACGAGCAGTACTTC
d_call: TRBD1; v_call: TRBV3-1; clone_size: few; j_call: TRBJ2-7; cdr3_aa: CASKPGQGAYEQYF; cdr3_nt: TGTGCCAGCAAACCGGGACAGGGGGCTTACGAGCAGTACTTC
d_call: -; v_call: TRBV19; clone_size: -; j_call: TRBJ1-5; cdr3_aa: CASSSIGGTSNQPQHF; cdr3_nt: TGTGCCAGTAGTTCCATCGGCGGCACTAGCAATCAGCCCCAGCATTTT
d_call: -; v_call: TRBV29-1; clone_size: -; j_call: TRBJ2-5; cdr3_aa: CSVRAGMETQYF; cdr3_nt: TGCAGCGTGCGGGCGGGGATGGAGACCCAGTACTTC
d_call: -; v_call: TRBV18; clone_size: -; j_call: TRBJ1-1; cdr3_aa: CASSPSLEMEAFF; cdr3_nt: TGTGCCAGCTCACCTAGCTTAGAGATGGAAGCTTTCTTT
d_call: -; v_call: TRBV6-2/TRBV6-3; clone_size: many; j_call: TRBJ2-5; cdr3_aa: CASSPKETQYF; cdr3_nt: TGTGCCAGCAGTCCCAAAGAGACCCAGTACTTC
d_call: -; v_call: TRBV10-3; clone_size: many; j_call: TRBJ2-5; cdr3_aa: CAISVGRGETQYF; cdr3_nt: TGTGCCATCAGTGTAGGGAGGGGGGAGACCCAGTACTTC
d_call: -; v_call: TRBV6-1; clone_size: many; j_call: TRBJ1-2; cdr3_aa: CASSLQGGATNYGYTF; cdr3_nt: TGTGCCAGCAGCCTACAAGGGGGGGCCACTAACTATGGCTACACCTTC
d_call: -; v_call: TRBV28; clone_size: -; j_call: TRBJ2-5; cdr3_aa: CASSLPSRVQETQYF; cdr3_nt: TGTGCCAGCAGTCTTCCCTCCAGGGTCCAAGAGACCCAGTACTTC
d_call: TRBD1; v_call: TRBV7-9; clone_size: many; j_call: TRBJ2-2; cdr3_aa: CASSYRTGGIGELFF; cdr3_nt: TGTGCCAGCAGCTACCGGACAGGGGGCATCGGGGAGCTGTTTTTT
d_call: TRBD2; v_call: TRBV20-1; clone_size: many; j_call: TRBJ2-2; cdr3_aa: CSARKAGGTGELFF; cdr3_nt: TGCAGTGCTAGAAAGGCCGGGGGGACCGGGGAGCTGTTTTTT
d_call: -; v_call: TRBV11-2; clone_size: -; j_call: TRBJ1-1; cdr3_aa: CASSLVGQGEAFF; cdr3_nt: TGTGCCAGCAGCTTAGTAGGCCAGGGAGAAGCTTTCTTT
d_call: TRBD1; v_call: TRBV24-1; clone_size: few; j_call: TRBJ2-2; cdr3_aa: CATSDPGQGIGELFF; cdr3_nt: TGTGCCACCAGTGATCCGGGACAGGGGATCGGGGAGCTGTTTTTT
d_call: -; v_call: TRBV12-3/TRBV12-4; clone_size: many; j_call: TRBJ1-3; cdr3_aa: CAGRPGQSGNTIYF; cdr3_nt: TGTGCCGGCAGGCCCGGGCAGAGTGGAAACACCATATATTTT
d_call: -; v_call: TRBV7-2; clone_size: many; j_call: TRBJ2-7; cdr3_aa: CASSSGGFNEQYF; cdr3_nt: TGTGCCAGCAGCTCCGGGGGTTTTAACGAGCAGTACTTC
d_call: TRBD1; v_call: TRBV6-1; clone_size: many; j_call: TRBJ2-7; cdr3_aa: CASRFTGGSSYEQYF; cdr3_nt: TGTGCCAGCAGATTCACAGGGGGAAGCTCCTACGAGCAGTACTTC
d_call: -; v_call: TRBV7-2; clone_size: many; j_call: TRBJ1-3; cdr3_aa: CASSLQPSSGNTIYF; cdr3_nt: TGTGCCAGCAGCTTACAGCCTAGCTCTGGAAACACCATATATTTT
d_call: TRBD1; v_call: TRBV5-6; clone_size: many; j_call: TRBJ2-5; cdr3_aa: CASSPRTGWGETQYF; cdr3_nt: TGTGCCAGCAGCCCCAGGACAGGGTGGGGAGAGACCCAGTACTTC
d_call: -; v_call: TRBV5-5; clone_size: many; j_call: TRBJ2-2; cdr3_aa: CASSLEVSGYTGELFF; cdr3_nt: TGTGCCAGCAGCTTGGAAGTTAGCGGATACACCGGGGAGCTGTTTTTT
d_call: -; v_call: TRBV5-1; clone_size: few; j_call: TRBJ2-5; cdr3_aa: CASSASGAGTQYF; cdr3_nt: TGCGCCAGCAGCGCCTCGGGGGCGGGGACCCAGTACTTC
d_call: TRBD1; v_call: TRBV6-1; clone_size: many; j_call: TRBJ2-5; cdr3_aa: CASSSGTGLTQETQYF; cdr3_nt: TGTGCCAGCAGTAGCGGGACAGGGCTAACCCAAGAGACCCAGTACTTC
d_call: TRBD1; v_call: TRBV5-1; clone_size: many; j_call: TRBJ1-1; cdr3_aa: CASSSGTENTEAFF; cdr3_nt: TGCGCCAGCAGCTCCGGGACAGAGAACACTGAAGCTTTCTTT
d_call: -; v_call: TRBV5-1; clone_size: -; j_call: TRBJ2-2; cdr3_aa: CASSFNSRAGNTGELFF; cdr3_nt: TGCGCCAGCAGCTTTAATTCAAGGGCGGGGAACACCGGGGAGCTGTTTTTT
d_call: -; v_call: TRBV28; clone_size: few; j_call: TRBJ2-7; cdr3_aa: CASSLARTTPTYEQYF; cdr3_nt: TGTGCCAGCAGTCTGGCTCGGACTACCCCCACCTACGAGCAGTACTTC
d_call: TRBD2; v_call: TRBV9; clone_size: few; j_call: TRBJ2-3; cdr3_aa: CASSAGLAGEWGTQYF; cdr3_nt: TGTGCCAGCAGCGCGGGACTAGCAGGCGAATGGGGTACGCAGTATTTT
d_call: -; v_call: TRBV6-1; clone_size: many; j_call: TRBJ2-5; cdr3_aa: CASSAHRRGNQETQYF; cdr3_nt: TGTGCCAGCAGTGCCCATCGCAGGGGAAACCAAGAGACCCAGTACTTC
d_call: -; v_call: TRBV2; clone_size: few; j_call: TRBJ2-7; cdr3_aa: CAGGTDTYEQYF; cdr3_nt: TGTGCCGGGGGGACAGATACCTACGAGCAGTACTTC